Following are 21 T cell receptor beta chains from one sample sequenced in a study of shared clonotypes between healthy human individuals. Assay used: immunoSEQ multiplex PCR; TCRdb lists only in-frame clones, some missing. Among 450,000 to 600,000 clones listed, 79% were seen once. Sequencing was carried out using PBMCs. These receptors were obtained from a woman aged 40-49 years in good health. Some clones in this sample may be carry-over from other donors' samples.

The chain recombines TRBV25-1 with TRBJ2-7; the match to TRBD2 covers 7 bases. The germline gives CDR1 MGHDK, CDR2 SYGVNS. V lost 6 bases, J lost 4 bases, and 9 bases stayed unmatched. The CDR3 covers 14 residues. The CDR3 region is CASRPPGGSYEQYF. The DNA of the CDR3 is TGTGCCAGCAGACCCCCGGGAGGCTCTTACGAGCAGTACTTC.

The V and J genes are TRBV30 and TRBJ2-6; the D gene is possibly TRBD2 (6 bases). The CDR3 extends over 18 amino acids. From germline, CDR1 is GTSNPN and CDR2 SVGIG (reference sequence). The V and J ends lost 4 bases and 1 base respectively, with 20 bases between them. Written as DNA, the CDR3 is TGTGCCTGGAACGCAGGTGGGAGGCAAGGATCTGGGGCCAACGTCCTGACTTTC. This sequence encodes CAWNAGGRQGSGANVLTF.

The chain joins TRBV11-2 to TRBJ2-2, with D unclear. V was clipped by 5 bases and J by 3 bases, with 10 bases between them. CDR1 and CDR2 from the germline V gene are SGHAT and FQNNGV. The CDR3 consists of 14 residues. CDR3 region: CASSGYRDTGELFF. The CDR3 DNA follows: TGTGCCAGCAGCGGATATCGGGACACCGGGGAGCTGTTTTTT.

This clone was found once. The rearrangement links TRBV18 to TRBJ1-1; TRBD1 agrees at 8 bases. V gave up 2 bases and J gave up 4 bases; unmatched junction bases: 6. There are 15 residues in the CDR3. Germline V gives CDR1 KGHSH, CDR2 LQKENI. The CDR3: CASSPGQGVSTEAFF. CDR3 sequence (DNA): TGTGCCAGCTCACCAGGACAGGGAGTCAGCACTGAAGCTTTCTTT.

Only one count was recorded for this clone. The V gene is TRBV5-1, the J gene TRBJ1-5; a weak D match, TRBD1 (5 bases). Looked up from germline, CDR1 is SGHRS and CDR2 is YFSETQ. The ends were cut back, 5 bases at V and 5 bases at J, with 23 bases in the middle. CDR3 length: 17 residues. Written as DNA, the CDR3 is TGCGCCAGCAGAAAAGAGTTGGCGAGACAGAAAGATCAGCCCCAGCATTTT. Its protein product is CASRKELARQKDQPQHF.

This clone was picked up a small number of times. The rearrangement joins TRBV19 to TRBJ2-6, with 10 bases aligning to TRBD1. V lost 6 bases and J lost 1; bases outside the gene matches: 9. This CDR3 has 18 amino acids. Looked up from germline, CDR1 is LNHDA and CDR2 is SQIVND (reference sequence). The DNA of the CDR3 is TGTGCCAGTAGCCCAAGGACAGGGGGATATTCTGGGGCCAACGTCCTGACTTTC. Translated: CASSPRTGGYSGANVLTF.

This chain joins TRBV7-2 and TRBJ1-2, with a tentative D call TRBD1 (5 bases). The germline V and J ends were trimmed by 0 bases and 3 bases, with 5 bases remaining between them. Germline CDR1 reads SGHTA; CDR2 reads FQGNSA. The CDR3 runs 13 residues. This chain's CDR3 is CASSLAGDYGYTF. CDR3 bases: TGTGCCAGCAGCTTAGCAGGGGACTATGGCTACACCTTC.

The CDR3 region is CASSLTGDYEQYF. Written as DNA, the CDR3 is TGTGCCAGCAGTTTGACAGGGGACTACGAGCAGTACTTC. The gene calls are TRBV25-1 and TRBJ2-5; 8 bases fit TRBD1. TRBJ2-7 explains the end of the DNA better; the J call may be wrong. CDR3 length equals 13 residues. The germline CDR1 and CDR2 sequences are MGHDK and SYGVNS.

The chain carries TRBV7-2 and TRBJ2-7; the D gene is possibly TRBD1 (5 bases). The germline V gene has CDR1 SGHTA and CDR2 FQGNSA. V lost 4 bases and J lost 2, with 15 bases in between. The CDR3 covers 15 residues. CDR3 sequence reads: CASSWTSGPTYEQYF. Here the CDR3 DNA reads TGTGCCAGCAGCTGGACGTCAGGGCCCACCTACGAGCAGTACTTC.

This chain connects TRBV19 to TRBJ2-4, with a weak D call TRBD1 (6 bases). This CDR3 has 15 residues. Deletions cut 6 bases from V and 0 bases from J, with 12 bases between. Germline-derived CDR1 and CDR2 are LNHDA and SQIVND (reference sequence). The CDR3 reads CASRSDRLAKNIQYF. The CDR3 DNA is TGTGCCAGTAGATCGGACAGACTAGCCAAAAACATTCAGTACTTC.

This clone turned up a few times. The chain carries TRBV7-3 and TRBJ2-1, with D perhaps TRBD1 (5 bases). CDR3 length: 18 residues. Germline loops: CDR1 SGHTA, CDR2 FQGTGA. Trimming removed 5 bases from V and 0 bases from J, with 20 bases in between. The CDR3 nucleotides are TGTGCCAGCAGCGCCCACCGTCACAGGCTGAGCTCCTACAATGAGCAGTTCTTC. Its translation is CASSAHRHRLSSYNEQFF.

The rearrangement links TRBV2 to TRBJ2-2, with 8 bases that match TRBD1. The CDR3 is 13 residues long. Trimming cost V 6 bases and J 5 bases; bases outside gene matches: 2. Germline CDR1 is SNHLY and CDR2 is FYNNEI. The CDR3 DNA reads as TGTGCCAGCAGCGACAGGGGAACCGGGGAGCTGTTTTTT. Its translation is CASSDRGTGELFF.

Regarding this clone: The same CDR3 is also encoded by other DNA sequences in this sample. The chain employs TRBV28 and TRBJ2-7, with 7 positions matching TRBD1. This CDR3 comprises 14 residues. Germline values: CDR1 MDHEN, CDR2 SYDVKM. The V gene end was trimmed by 5 bases and the J gene end by 1 base; junction bases not matched to a gene: 5. The DNA of the CDR3 is TGTGCCAGCAGTCCTCCGGGACAGTCCTACGAGCAGTACTTC. Amino acid sequence: CASSPPGQSYEQYF.

This sequence joins TRBV2 and TRBJ2-1; tentatively, D is TRBD1 or TRBD2 (6 bases each). The CDR3 extends over 15 amino acids. Trimming removed 2 bases from V and 4 bases from J, with 12 bases in between. Germline V gives CDR1 SNHLY, CDR2 FYNNEI. CDR3 coding DNA: TGTGCCAGCAGTGAAAGGGGGGTAAAGTACAATGAGCAGTTCTTC. As protein: CASSERGVKYNEQFF.

This chain links TRBV7-9 with TRBJ2-7, with D possibly being TRBD2 (5 bases). CDR1 and CDR2 (germline): SEHNR, FQNEAQ (reference sequence). The germline V and J ends were trimmed by 5 bases and 4 bases, with 15 bases remaining between them. The CDR3 spans 14 residues. The DNA of the CDR3 is TGTGCCAGCAGCCTCGGTGCGCGGGTATACGAGCAGTACTTC. Protein: CASSLGARVYEQYF.

A single count supports this clone. The V gene is TRBV10-1, the J gene TRBJ2-5; a possible D gene is TRBD1 (6 bases). V shed 4 bases and J shed 4 bases, with 28 bases lying between them. CDR1 WNHNN and CDR2 SYGVQD come from the germline V gene (reference sequence). The CDR3 length is 19 residues. The CDR3 loop reads CASSGPEENRVGLGETQYF. CDR3 sequence (DNA): TGCGCCAGCAGTGGCCCGGAGGAAAACAGGGTGGGCTTAGGAGAGACCCAGTACTTC.

A remark on this clone: Germline and junction disagree at one end, which may indicate a read error. The chain is built from TRBV5-1 and TRBJ1-5; D not certain. CDR3 length equals 15 residues. Germline V gives CDR1 SGHRS, CDR2 YFSETQ. CDR3 DNA sequence: TGTGCCAGCAGCTTGGCGGAAAGAGAGGATCAGCCCCAGCATTTT. The encoded protein is CASSLAEREDQPQHF. Combining the CDR3 with reference TRBV5-1 and TRBJ1-5 gives the whole variable domain KAGVTQTPRYLIKTRGQQVTLSCSPISGHRSVSWYQQTPGQGLQFLFEYFSETQRNKGNFPGRFSGRQFSNSRSEMNVSTLELGDSALYLCASSLAEREDQPQHFGDGTRLSIL.

The rearrangement links TRBV19 to TRBJ1-5; TRBD1 aligns across 7 bases. Germline loops: CDR1 LNHDA, CDR2 SQIVND (reference sequence). This CDR3 is 12 amino acids long. The V and J ends lost 6 bases and 6 bases, in that order; junction bases with no gene match: 2. For the CDR3, the DNA is TGTGCCAGTAGAGGGGGCAGTCAGCCCCAGCATTTT. Residues: CASRGGSQPQHF.

The CDR3 nucleotides read TGTGCCAGCAGTGAAATCGGGGGGGGACGGTTACCCCTCCACTTT. Its translation is CASSEIGGGRLPLHF. The chain joins TRBV6-1 to TRBJ1-6; D may be TRBD1 (5 bases). This CDR3 has 15 residues. Germline values: CDR1 MNHNS, CDR2 SASEGT. Between the trimmed V and J ends, which lost 2 bases and 12 bases, there was a span of 17 bases.

The chain has TRBV7-9 and TRBJ2-2, with D hard to call. CDR1 is SEHNR and CDR2 is FQNEAQ in the germline V gene (reference sequence). The CDR3 sequence is 13 residues long. Trimming stripped 2 bases from V and 6 bases from J, with 7 bases between. The CDR3 region is CASSLNRAGELFF. In DNA form, the CDR3 reads TGTGCCAGCAGCTTAAACCGGGCCGGGGAGCTGTTTTTT.

CDR3 sequence reads: CARSPPMGIGNTIYF. Here the CDR3 DNA reads TGTGCCAGAAGCCCCCCCATGGGGATCGGAAACACCATATATTTT. The rearrangement links TRBV5-3 to TRBJ1-3; D gene ambiguous. TRBV5-3 is annotated as an ORF whose role is uncertain. The V end lost 4 bases, the J end lost 4 bases, and 15 bases lay between the germline ends. The CDR3 loop spans 15 amino acids.